This TCR beta chain was recorded in a study of blood T cell repertoires in COVID-19. V trimming: 4 bases; J trimming: 4 bases; junction bases outside the gene matches: 19. This CDR3 is 20 amino acids long. From germline, CDR1 is SGHNT and CDR2 YYREEE (reference sequence). The study drew participants aged about 18 to 89 years from some 24 US areas. Sequenced by immunoSEQ multiplex PCR; TCRdb stores in-frame clones only, minus some. The repertoire consists of more than 200,000 clones, with about 84% occurring once and the leading ten covering less than 8%. This receptor was taken from a woman between 35 and 50 years old with acute COVID-19. The chain uses TRBV5-4 and TRBJ2-3; 12 bases align to TRBD2. Sequenced sample: PBMCs or T cells enriched from blood (not recorded which). CDR3 sequence (DNA): TGTGCCAGCAGCCGCTACAGGGGTGCTAGCGGGAGGGCCTTATCAGATACGCAGTATTTT. This gives the protein CASSRYRGASGRALSDTQYF.